These T cell receptor beta chains were read from a single sample in a study of long-term antiretroviral therapy in people with HIV. The table came from immunoSEQ multiplex PCR; TCRdb's copy has only in-frame clones and leaves some out. The top ten clones hold about 9.5% of a sample with around 25,000 clones, around 85% of them seen once. This specimen was unsorted PBMCs, taken 2.3 years after starting antiretroviral therapy. The receptors originated from a man aged 40-49 years with HIV. Both conserved end residues are part of each CDR3. The D gene is left open where the match is weak. Clone size, where shown, is once, few, many, or a class for clones that have expanded.

d_call,v_call,j_call,clone_size,cdr3_aa,cdr3_nt
TRBD2,TRBV19,TRBJ2-5,-,CASSRRASGEGETQYF,TGTGCCAGTAGTCGCCGGGCGTCCGGGGAGGGGGAGACCCAGTACTTC
-,TRBV7-9,TRBJ2-5,-,CASSLTRGQETQYF,TGTGCCAGCAGCTTAACTAGGGGGCAAGAGACCCAGTACTTC
-,TRBV6-1,TRBJ1-5,-,CASSRDNQPQHF,TGTGCCAGCAGTAGGGACAATCAGCCCCAGCATTTT
TRBD1,TRBV5-6,TRBJ2-1,-,CASSLSGQRNNEQFF,TGTGCCAGCAGCTTATCGGGACAGAGAAACAATGAGCAGTTCTTC
-,TRBV7-9,TRBJ1-2,-,CASSSTGKGYGYTF,TGTGCCAGCAGCTCCACAGGGAAGGGCTATGGCTACACCTTC
-,TRBV5-1,TRBJ2-3,-,CASSWSIGSSTTDTQYF,TGCGCCAGCAGCTGGAGTATTGGTAGCAGCACCACAGATACGCAGTATTTT
-,TRBV9,TRBJ2-6,few,CASSVVVGSGANVLTF,TGTGCCAGCAGCGTAGTAGTTGGCTCTGGGGCCAACGTCCTGACTTTC
-,TRBV9,TRBJ1-2,-,CASSVGAGSWVGYTF,TGTGCCAGCAGCGTAGGAGCCGGCTCCTGGGTAGGCTACACCTTC
-,TRBV6-5,TRBJ1-3,-,CASSSRISGNTIYF,TGTGCCAGCAGTTCCAGGATTTCTGGAAACACCATATATTTT
-,TRBV6-5,TRBJ2-5,-,CASSYSEGETQYF,TGTGCCAGCAGTTACTCAGAGGGGGAGACCCAGTACTTC
-,TRBV2,TRBJ2-4,once,CASSDVGGGRQNIQYF,TGTGCCAGCAGTGATGTAGGCGGGGGCCGCCAAAACATTCAGTACTTC
-,TRBV2,TRBJ2-5,once,CASRSGDFQETQYF,TGTGCCAGCAGATCCGGGGACTTCCAAGAGACCCAGTACTTC
-,TRBV6-5,TRBJ1-2,-,CASSYSGVSNYGYTF,TGTGCCAGCAGTTACTCAGGGGTGTCTAACTATGGCTACACCTTC
TRBD2,TRBV30,TRBJ2-3,-,CAWSELAGATDTQYF,TGTGCCTGGAGTGAACTAGCGGGAGCAACAGATACGCAGTATTTT
-,TRBV4-1,TRBJ2-1,-,CASSQDNTEYNEQFF,TGCGCCAGCAGCCAAGATAACACAGAGTACAATGAGCAGTTCTTC
-,TRBV28,TRBJ1-4,-,CASSLKNEKLFF,TGTGCCAGCAGTTTGAAAAATGAAAAACTGTTTTTT
-,TRBV30,TRBJ1-2,-,CAWSYGGLGGYTF,TGTGCCTGGAGTTATGGAGGATTAGGTGGCTACACCTTC
-,TRBV7-9,TRBJ1-1,-,CASSLEVRVGTEAFF,TGTGCCAGCAGCTTAGAGGTAAGGGTTGGCACTGAAGCTTTCTTT
-,TRBV4-1,TRBJ1-6,-,CASSQEGGTAHSPLHF,TGCGCCAGCAGCCAAGAGGGGGGGACCGCTCATTCACCCCTCCACTTT
TRBD1,TRBV10-3,TRBJ2-7,-,CAISGPVGTGVGEQYF,TGTGCCATCAGTGGGCCCGTCGGGACAGGGGTCGGGGAGCAGTACTTC
-,TRBV6-5,TRBJ1-4,-,CASSPVSSEKLFF,TGTGCCAGCAGCCCAGTATCTTCGGAAAAACTGTTTTTT
-,TRBV11-2,TRBJ2-1,once,CASSNRADSSYNEQFF,TGTGCCAGCAGCAATAGGGCTGACAGCTCCTACAATGAGCAGTTCTTC
-,TRBV5-6,TRBJ1-1,-,CASSSGAWGNTEAFF,TGTGCCAGCAGCTCGGGGGCTTGGGGGAACACTGAAGCTTTCTTT
-,TRBV7-6,TRBJ1-3,-,CASSYGSGNTIYF,TGTGCCAGCAGTTATGGCTCTGGAAACACCATATATTTT
-,TRBV13,TRBJ2-3,-,CASSFGTETDTQYF,TGTGCCAGCAGCTTCGGGACGGAGACAGATACGCAGTATTTT
TRBD1,TRBV4-2,TRBJ2-3,once,CASSQGDRSTDTQYF,TGTGCCAGCAGCCAAGGGGACAGAAGCACAGATACGCAGTATTTT
TRBD2,TRBV11-2,TRBJ2-1,-,CASSLVAGPYNEQFF,TGTGCCAGCAGCTTGGTAGCGGGACCGTACAATGAGCAGTTCTTC
-,TRBV18,TRBJ2-5,-,CASSPILGRETQYF,TGTGCCAGCTCCCCAATCCTAGGGCGGGAGACCCAGTACTTC
-,TRBV6-5,TRBJ1-1,-,CASSYSRKNTEAFF,TGTGCCAGCAGTTACTCCAGGAAGAACACTGAAGCTTTCTTT
-,TRBV11-2,TRBJ2-1,-,CASSLEGVSYNEQFF,TGTGCCAGCAGCTTAGAAGGGGTCAGCTACAATGAGCAGTTCTTC
-,TRBV7-8,TRBJ2-1,-,CASSLGLNSYNEQFF,TGTGCCAGCAGCTTAGGGCTCAACTCCTACAATGAGCAGTTCTTC
-,TRBV6-1,TRBJ2-7,-,CASSEGGGPGQYF,TGTGCCAGCAGTGAAGGCGGCGGGCCGGGCCAGTACTTC
TRBD1,TRBV27,TRBJ2-6,-,CASSGWDRVSGANVLTF,TGTGCCAGCAGTGGATGGGACAGGGTGTCAGGGGCCAACGTCCTGACTTTC
-,TRBV2,TRBJ1-1,-,CATDLPTGSMNTEAFF,TGTGCCACGGACTTACCAACAGGGTCGATGAACACTGAAGCTTTCTTT
-,TRBV13,TRBJ1-1,-,CASSPIQGRTEAFF,TGTGCCAGCAGCCCAATACAGGGACGGACTGAAGCTTTCTTT
-,TRBV25-1,TRBJ2-7,-,CASSEAGNTAYEQYF,TGTGCCAGCAGTGAAGCGGGGAATACCGCCTACGAGCAGTACTTC
TRBD1,TRBV27,TRBJ1-6,few,CASSLSVVTGGERNSPLHF,TGTGCCAGCAGTTTATCGGTCGTAACAGGGGGAGAACGGAATTCACCCCTCCACTTT
TRBD1,TRBV10-1,TRBJ2-3,-,CASSLDRGRVTDTQYF,TGCGCCAGCAGTCTGGACAGGGGTCGGGTCACAGATACGCAGTATTTT
TRBD2,TRBV6-5,TRBJ2-3,-,CASSYVLAGGTDTQYF,TGTGCCAGCAGTTACGTACTAGCGGGAGGGACAGATACGCAGTATTTT
-,TRBV5-1,TRBJ1-1,-,CASSLKGTEAFF,TGCGCCAGCAGCTTGAAAGGGACTGAAGCTTTCTTT
TRBD2,TRBV6-5,TRBJ2-1,once,CATSAGAPGEQFF,TGTGCCACCTCAGCGGGGGCCCCGGGTGAGCAGTTCTTC
-,TRBV19,TRBJ1-5,-,CASSPFAVPNQPQHF,TGTGCCAGTAGTCCTTTTGCCGTGCCTAATCAGCCCCAGCATTTT
-,TRBV5-5,TRBJ1-5,-,CASSLGVGGGNQPQHF,TGTGCCAGCAGCCTGGGCGTGGGAGGAGGCAATCAGCCCCAGCATTTT
TRBD2,TRBV10-3,TRBJ2-7,-,CAISEKGEGSYEQYF,TGTGCCATCAGTGAGAAAGGGGAGGGGTCGTACGAGCAGTACTTC
-,TRBV27,TRBJ2-1,-,CASSSMAVGRNEQFF,TGTGCCAGCAGTTCCATGGCGGTGGGCCGCAATGAGCAGTTCTTC
TRBD2,TRBV11-2,TRBJ2-1,-,CASSSGLASEQFF,TGTGCCAGCAGCTCCGGACTAGCCAGTGAGCAGTTCTTC
-,TRBV5-1,TRBJ1-3,-,CASSPTGPTGGNTIYF,TGCGCCAGCAGCCCCACGGGCCCAACGGGGGGAAACACCATATATTTT
-,TRBV10-2,TRBJ1-3,-,CASGVSSGNTIYF,TGCGCCAGCGGTGTGAGCTCTGGAAACACCATATATTTT
TRBD2,TRBV5-1,TRBJ2-3,-,CASSLAGGGGTDTQYF,TGCGCCAGCAGCTTGGCCGGCGGGGGAGGCACAGATACGCAGTATTTT
TRBD1,TRBV7-9,TRBJ2-3,-,CASSLWSSGTGLVDTQYF,TGTGCCAGCAGCTTATGGTCTTCCGGGACAGGGCTGGTAGATACGCAGTATTTT
-,TRBV18,TRBJ1-4,-,CASSPGGSEEKLFF,TGTGCCAGCTCACCGGGCGGTTCTGAGGAAAAACTGTTTTTT
-,TRBV6-8,TRBJ2-1,-,CASSYSVSSYNEQFF,TGTGCCAGCAGTTATAGCGTAAGCTCCTACAATGAGCAGTTCTTC
-,TRBV30,TRBJ1-1,-,CAWKGLGQLNTEAFF,TGTGCCTGGAAGGGCCTGGGGCAGCTGAACACTGAAGCTTTCTTT
-,TRBV11-2,TRBJ1-6,few,CASSLERGTGGPPLHF,TGTGCCAGCAGCTTAGAACGAGGAACAGGCGGGCCACCCCTCCACTTT
TRBD1,TRBV2,TRBJ2-1,-,CASSEPGIASTGEQFF,TGTGCCAGCAGTGAACCCGGGATAGCGTCGACAGGGGAGCAGTTCTTC
TRBD1,TRBV13,TRBJ1-1,-,CASSTRWTGEWNTEAFF,TGTGCCAGCAGCACCCGTTGGACAGGGGAGTGGAACACTGAAGCTTTCTTT
TRBD1,TRBV6-5,TRBJ2-7,once,CASSYRQGKPYEQYF,TGTGCCAGCAGTTACCGACAGGGGAAACCTTACGAGCAGTACTTC
-,TRBV13,TRBJ2-4,few,CASSLGGGDLAKNIQYF,TGTGCCAGCAGCTTAGGAGGCGGGGACCTAGCCAAAAACATTCAGTACTTC
-,TRBV6-5,TRBJ2-2,few,CASSYGYNTGELFF,TGTGCCAGCAGTTACGGCTATAACACCGGGGAGCTGTTTTTT